This T cell receptor beta chain came from a study of regulatory T cells in long-lasting Graves disease. General study findings and limits: Persistent Graves' cases showed lower TCR diversity than newly diagnosed cases.

To note about this clonotype: The antigen is unknown.

Time point described: persistent/refractory GD, antithyroid drugs over 5 years with positive TRAb. Generation of the TCR library employed RNA extracted from PBMCs. The CDR3 contains 14 residues. Germline V gene sequence: CDR1 SGHNT, CDR2 YYREEE (reference sequence). Trimming shortened V by 4 bases and J by 2 bases, and 12 bases separated the two germline ends. Building the TCR beta libraries relied on iRepertoire HTBI primers, and CDR3 regions underwent Arm-PCR. TCRdb re-called the multiplex PCR reads through MiXCR, storing one row per CDR3 protein. The data contain roughly 450,000 distinct CDR3 sequences, less than 25% of them singletons.

The clonotype originates from a female donor with Graves disease. Sequencing used peripheral blood mononuclear cells (PBMCs), obtained when the disease was refractory, from a patient treated with antithyroid drugs. This chain connects TRBV5-4 to TRBJ2-5; D might be TRBD1 (5 bases). CDR3 sequence reads: CASSNPTEQETQYF. CDR3 nucleotide sequence: TGTGCCAGCAGCAACCCGACAGAACAAGAGACCCAGTACTTC.